Given below is one T cell receptor beta chain in context. The sample holds many counts of this clonotype. The target of this receptor is not known. No much larger clone is present one base from it, and per-base qualities are unavailable. These data come from a study of spatial heterogeneity in lung cancer (dated by TCRdb to about 2019). Study-wide context: Beta-chain transcripts were consistently detected in greater numbers than alpha-chain transcripts, which likely reflected higher beta-chain transcript abundance. In the raw uncorrected reads, each unique combination of TCR and UMI appeared on average more than ten times. In non-small cell lung cancer, the study made a quantitative comparison of TCR alpha and beta repertoires among multiple tumor regions, matched nontumor lung and blood. TCR repertoire features were related to nonsynonymous mutation counts determined by whole-exome sequencing of tumor tissue. At surgery, both alpha and beta chains were TCR-sequenced in 220 tumor regions, fewer than 80 matched nontumor lung samples and just over 55 PBMC samples. Paper-wide results and their limitations: Confirming at a functional level the hypothesis that regional TCRs recognize regional mutations was considered to require additional single-cell paired TCR alpha and beta sequencing. Ubiquitous expanded tumor TCRs were detected in blood more often at tumor resection than at routine follow-up.

Library preparation used 5' RACE. Instrument on record: NextSeq 500. In the TCR library protocol, a unique molecular identifier was attached to each TCR cDNA molecule so that PCR and sequencing errors could be corrected. The authors processed their data as follows. TCR identification, UMI-based error correction and CDR3 extraction were all carried out with Decombinator tools. TCRs above a frequency of 2 per 1,000, corresponding to the top 1% of the tumor frequency distribution, were defined as expanded. Renyi diversity was computed with the R vegan package after each repertoire had been subsampled 100 times to 5,000 TCRs. To build CDR3 similarity networks, amino acid triplet string-kernel similarity was used, and CDR3s were connected when their pairwise similarity was above 0.82. The raw public reads went through TCRdb reprocessing: fastp at Q25, MiXCR clone calling, in-frame beta chains kept. Each CDR3 protein gets just one entry, which takes the most common genes and DNA from the rows behind it. These V and J calls are TCRdb output, not the study's own analysis. Present in this sample are 30,000 to 45,000 distinct CDR3 sequences, around 7.5% of which were seen just once. The ten largest clonotypes hold about 26% of the sample.

According to the germline V gene (reference sequence), CDR1 reads SGHAT and CDR2 reads FQDESV. Its CDR3 holds 12 amino acids, cysteine through phenylalanine. The entry retains the CDR3 DNA only, 36 bases that are in frame from base 1. Trimming removed 3 bases from V and 7 bases from J, leaving 7 bases between the germline ends. The time point label corresponds to: sample taken at primary tumor resection. For TCR sequencing, whole RNA was extracted from tumor and nontumor lung tissue, or from cryopreserved PBMC samples, and no cell sorting was done. Donors were 72 patients with early-stage, untreated non-small cell lung cancer from the lung TRACERx cohort. Patients were selected for TCR sequencing only if sufficient RNA was available from at least two tumor regions.

The specimen was PBMCs, collected at surgery. This receptor chain uses TRBV11-1 and TRBJ2-1; a tentative D match to TRBD2 spans 6 bases. The sequence came from a male donor with early-stage non-small cell lung cancer. The bases are TGTGCCAGCAGCTTGAGCGGGAATGAGCAGTTCTTC. Protein translation: CASSLSGNEQFF. Here the CDR3 is joined to the reference TRBV11-1 and TRBJ2-1 genes, and the full variable domain is: EAEVAQSPRYKITEKSQAVAFWCDPISGHATLYWYRQILGQGPELLVQFQDESVVDDSQLPKDRFSAERLKGVDSTLKIQPAELGDSAMYLCASSLSGNEQFFGPGTRLTVL.